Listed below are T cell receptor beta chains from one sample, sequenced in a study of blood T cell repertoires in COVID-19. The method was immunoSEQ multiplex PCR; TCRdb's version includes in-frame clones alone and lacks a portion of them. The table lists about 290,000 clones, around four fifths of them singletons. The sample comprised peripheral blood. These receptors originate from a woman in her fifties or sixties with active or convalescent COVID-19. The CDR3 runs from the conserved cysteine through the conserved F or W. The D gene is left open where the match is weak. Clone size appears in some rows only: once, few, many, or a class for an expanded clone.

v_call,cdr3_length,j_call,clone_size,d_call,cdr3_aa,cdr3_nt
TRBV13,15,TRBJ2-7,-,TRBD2,CASSSLAGGTYEQYF,TGTGCCAGCAGCTCCTTAGCGGGAGGAACCTACGAGCAGTACTTC
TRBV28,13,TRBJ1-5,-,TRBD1,CFSQGARGQPQHF,TGTTTTTCCCAGGGGGCCCGTGGGCAGCCCCAGCATTTT
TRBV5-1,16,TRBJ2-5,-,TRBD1,CASSYRQGALGETQYF,TGCGCCAGCAGCTACCGACAGGGGGCTTTGGGAGAGACCCAGTACTTC
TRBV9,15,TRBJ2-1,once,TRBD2,CASSSLAGPYNEQFF,TGTGCCAGCAGCTCTTTAGCGGGCCCATACAATGAGCAGTTCTTC
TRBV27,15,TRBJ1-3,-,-,CASSLSWGRINTIYF,TGTGCCAGCAGTTTATCTTGGGGCAGGATAAACACCATATATTTT
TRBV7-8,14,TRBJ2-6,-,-,CASSLSAGANVLTF,TGTGCCAGCAGCTTATCAGCTGGGGCCAACGTCCTGACTTTC
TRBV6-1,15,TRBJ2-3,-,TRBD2,CASREAGGLTDTQYF,TGTGCCAGCAGGGAAGCGGGAGGGTTGACAGATACGCAGTATTTT
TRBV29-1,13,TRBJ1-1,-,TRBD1,CSDRQGLNTEAFF,TGCAGCGACCGACAGGGGCTGAACACTGAAGCTTTCTTT
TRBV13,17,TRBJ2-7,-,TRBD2,CASSWRGSAGGSGEQYF,TGTGCCAGCAGCTGGAGGGGCTCAGCGGGAGGATCCGGCGAGCAGTACTTC
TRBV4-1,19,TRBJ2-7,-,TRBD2,CASSQDVGLAADIPYEQYF,TGCGCCAGCAGCCAAGATGTAGGACTAGCGGCGGACATTCCCTACGAGCAGTACTTC
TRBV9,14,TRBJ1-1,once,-,CASSVGGYGTEAFF,TGTGCCAGCAGCGTAGGGGGCTATGGCACTGAAGCTTTCTTT
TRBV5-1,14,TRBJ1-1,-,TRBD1,CASSEQQGVTEAFF,TGCGCCAGCTCAGAGCAACAGGGGGTGACTGAAGCTTTCTTT
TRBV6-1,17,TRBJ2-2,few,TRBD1,CASSGGQGRTNTGELFF,TGTGCCAGCAGTGGGGGACAGGGTAGAACGAACACCGGGGAGCTGTTTTTT
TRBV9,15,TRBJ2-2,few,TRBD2,CASSARTRSAGELFF,TGTGCCAGCAGCGCCCGGACTAGAAGTGCCGGGGAGCTGTTTTTT
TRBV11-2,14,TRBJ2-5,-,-,CASSLQRPDRTQYF,TGTGCCAGCAGCTTACAGCGGCCCGATCGGACCCAGTACTTC
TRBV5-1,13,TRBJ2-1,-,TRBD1,CASSLGTANEQFF,TGCGCCAGCAGCCTCGGGACAGCCAATGAGCAGTTCTTC
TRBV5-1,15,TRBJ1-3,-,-,CASSLGGRSGNTIYF,TGCGCCAGCAGCTTGGGCGGTCGGTCTGGAAACACCATATATTTT
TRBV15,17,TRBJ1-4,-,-,CATSRARGRDFNEKLFF,TGTGCCACCAGCAGAGCTAGGGGCCGGGACTTTAATGAAAAACTGTTTTTT
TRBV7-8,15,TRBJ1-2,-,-,CASSGTGTTYYGYTF,TGTGCCAGCAGCGGGACCGGGACAACATACTATGGCTACACCTTC
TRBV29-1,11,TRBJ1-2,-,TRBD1,CSVAQGGGYTF,TGCAGCGTTGCCCAGGGGGGCGGCTACACCTTC
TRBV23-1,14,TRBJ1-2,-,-,CASSQSNSPYGYTF,TGCGCCAGCAGTCAATCGAACAGCCCCTATGGCTACACCTTC
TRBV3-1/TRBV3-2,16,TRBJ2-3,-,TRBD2,CASSQFAGDHTDTQYF,TGTGCCAGCAGCCAATTTGCGGGAGACCACACAGATACGCAGTATTTT
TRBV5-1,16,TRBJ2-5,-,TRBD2,CASSRGLAGEAETQYF,TGCGCCAGCAGCCGGGGACTAGCGGGGGAAGCGGAGACCCAGTACTTC
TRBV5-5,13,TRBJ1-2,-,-,CASSLQPGERPYF,TGTGCCAGCAGCCTGCAACCAGGGGAGAGACCGTACTTC
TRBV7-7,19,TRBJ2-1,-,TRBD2,CASSLVAGGPLKYYNEQFF,TGTGCCAGCAGCTTAGTCGCGGGAGGGCCTCTTAAGTACTACAATGAGCAGTTCTTC
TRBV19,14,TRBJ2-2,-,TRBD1,CASIRGLGTGELFF,TGTGCCAGTATCAGGGGGCTGGGCACCGGGGAGCTGTTTTTT
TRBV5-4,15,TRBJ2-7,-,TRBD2,CASSPFSGGSYEQYF,TGTGCCAGCAGCCCCTTTAGCGGGGGCTCCTACGAGCAGTACTTC
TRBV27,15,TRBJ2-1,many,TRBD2,CASSLYAGAYNEQFF,TGTGCCAGCAGTTTATACGCGGGAGCCTACAATGAGCAGTTCTTC
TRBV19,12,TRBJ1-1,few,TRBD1,CASSMGRGNTAF,TGTGCCAGTAGTATGGGCAGGGGGAATACGGCTTTT
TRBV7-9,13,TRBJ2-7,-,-,CASSSGNWYEQYF,TGTGCCAGCAGCTCCGGGAATTGGTACGAGCAGTACTTC